A single sample gave rise to the 14 T cell receptor beta chains below, sequenced in a study of OX40 agonist ivuxolimab in advanced cancers. Clones were sequenced by immunoSEQ multiplex PCR, and TCRdb holds only the in-frame ones, with some missing. The sample consists of some 65,000 clones, 89% of them appearing once. The sequences come from CD4+ or CD8+ T cells sorted from blood, collected in a trial of the OX40 agonist ivuxolimab. The receptors derive from an adult with an advanced solid tumor such as melanoma, head and neck, liver or kidney cancer.

As regards this clone: A read error may produce the germline difference seen at one junction end. The same CDR3 can be traced to other DNA sequences in this sample. This sequence joins TRBV9 and TRBJ1-2, with D hard to call. This CDR3 spans 12 amino acids. Germline V gives CDR1 SGDLS, CDR2 YYNGEE. CDR3 residues: CASSDRLLGYTF. CDR3 in DNA: TGTGCCAGTAGCGACCGCCTCTTGGGCTACACCTTC.

The chain recombines TRBV9 with TRBJ1-1, with TRBD1 matching over 8 bases. CDR1 and CDR2 (germline): SGDLS, YYNGEE. V lost 3 bases to trimming and J lost 5 bases; unmatched junction nucleotides: 15. This CDR3 is 17 amino acids long. DNA of the CDR3: TGTGCCAGCAGCGGTGAGTTTCAAGGACAGGGAGGAACTGAAGCTTTCTTT. Translated, it gives CASSGEFQGQGGTEAFF.

A single count supports this clone. The genes are TRBV29-1 and TRBJ2-7; 7 positions agree with TRBD1. The CDR3 length is 13 residues. J gave up 4 bases and V 4 bases, and 7 bases lay outside the gene matches. From germline, CDR1 is SQVTM and CDR2 ANQGSEA. CDR3 nucleotides: TGCAGCGTTGGACAGGGTCTGTCTTACGAGCAGTACTTC. Protein sequence: CSVGQGLSYEQYF.

The J gene is TRBJ2-4, the V gene TRBV5-1; possibly TRBD2 for D (6 bases). Germline CDR1 is SGHRS and CDR2 is YFSETQ. CDR3 length: 15 amino acids. The V end lost 0 bases, the J end lost 0 bases, and 7 bases lay between the germline ends. The chain's CDR3 is CASSLAGGAKNIQYF. CDR3 DNA: TGCGCCAGCAGCTTGGCCGGGGGAGCCAAAAACATTCAGTACTTC.

This clone was found once. The J gene is TRBJ2-5, the V gene TRBV29-1; D remains unclear. Germline V gene sequence: CDR1 SQVTM, CDR2 ANQGSEA. The germline V and J ends were trimmed by 7 bases and 5 bases, with 11 bases remaining between them. This CDR3 contains 11 residues. The DNA of the CDR3 is TGCAGCGCCAGAAAAATGGAGACCCAGTACTTC. It codes for CSARKMETQYF.

V usage is TRBV7-9 and J usage is TRBJ1-6; D unresolved. Trimming pared 4 bases from V and 7 bases from J, leaving 5 bases between. The CDR3 is 12 amino acids. The V gene's germline CDR1 is SEHNR and CDR2 FQNEAQ (reference sequence). The CDR3 spells CASSSTNSPLHF. DNA for the CDR3: TGTGCCAGCAGCTCCACAAATTCACCCCTCCACTTT.

The chain links TRBV5-1 to TRBJ1-1; D uncertain. Deletions cut 4 bases from V and 1 base from J, with 8 bases between. The V gene's germline CDR1 is SGHRS and CDR2 YFSETQ. The CDR3 spans 13 residues. Here the CDR3 DNA reads TGCGCCAGCAGCCCCCCTACGAACACTGAAGCTTTCTTT. This translates into CASSPPTNTEAFF. Combining the CDR3 with reference TRBV5-1 and TRBJ1-1 gives the whole variable domain KAGVTQTPRYLIKTRGQQVTLSCSPISGHRSVSWYQQTPGQGLQFLFEYFSETQRNKGNFPGRFSGRQFSNSRSEMNVSTLELGDSALYLCASSPPTNTEAFFGQGTRLTVV.

This clone was seen more than once but under ten times. The rearrangement links TRBV27 to TRBJ1-6; D remains ambiguous. Germline CDR1 MNHEY, CDR2 SMNVEV (reference sequence). This CDR3 comprises 14 residues. The V and J ends lost 5 bases and 9 bases respectively, with 14 bases between them. DNA of the CDR3: TGTGCCAGCAGTGAAGGGTTTCGGGGTTCACCCCTCCACTTT. Residues: CASSEGFRGSPLHF.

V gene TRBV19 combines with J gene TRBJ1-4; D is unclear. This CDR3 has 14 residues. CDR1 and CDR2 (germline): LNHDA, SQIVND (reference sequence). V was trimmed by 4 bases and J by 8 bases, leaving 14 bases between them. The CDR3 coding sequence is TGTGCCAGTAGTAACGGCTGGAATCGGGAAAAACTGTTTTTT. Translated: CASSNGWNREKLFF. The full variable domain, its missing parts supplied by reference TRBV19 and TRBJ1-4, is DGGITQSPKYLFRKEGQNVTLSCEQNLNHDAMYWYRQDPGQGLRLIYYSQIVNDFQKGDIAEGYSVSREKKESFPLTVTSAQKNPTAFYLCASSNGWNREKLFFGSGTQLSVL.

This chain links TRBV19 with TRBJ1-1; D gene uncertain. Germline loops: CDR1 LNHDA, CDR2 SQIVND (reference sequence). V shed 3 bases and J shed 2 bases, with 7 bases lying between them. The CDR3 has 13 residues. The CDR3 nucleotides are TGTGCCAGTAGTATCGGGTATAACACTGAAGCTTTCTTT. Its translation is CASSIGYNTEAFF.

This chain links TRBV11-2 with TRBJ1-1, with 10 positions matching TRBD1. V dropped 3 bases and J dropped 1; count of bases not matched to a gene: 14. The CDR3 spans 19 residues. CDR1 and CDR2 from the germline V gene are SGHAT and FQNNGV. The CDR3 spells CASSFMTRDRGRANTEAFF. CDR3 nucleotide sequence: TGTGCCAGCAGCTTCATGACTCGGGACAGGGGCAGGGCGAACACTGAAGCTTTCTTT.

V is TRBV5-8 and J is TRBJ1-4; D not resolved. With 0 bases removed from V and 8 bases from J, the gap between germline ends came to 8 bases. CDR1 is SGHTS, CDR2 YDEGEE, per germline. The length of the CDR3 is 13 residues. The CDR3 DNA reads TGTGCCAGCAGCTTGGCCGGGTGGGAAAAACTGTTTTTT. This codes for CASSLAGWEKLFF.

The CDR3 DNA is TGTGCCAGCAGTTTAGGGGGGGAAGTTACGCAGTATTTT. Protein product: CASSLGGEVTQYF. The chain combines TRBV27 with TRBJ2-3; 7 bases map to TRBD2. The CDR3 spans 13 residues. After removal of 2 bases from V and 8 bases from J, the junction contained 4 bases not matched to a gene. Germline V CDR1 and CDR2: MNHEY, SMNVEV (reference sequence).

The chain has TRBV27 and TRBJ2-1; D possibly corresponds to TRBD2 (5 bases). CDR1 is MNHEY, CDR2 SMNVEV, per germline (reference sequence). The CDR3 contains 13 residues. V was pared by 1 base and J by 7 bases, with 8 bases between. The CDR3 DNA is TGTGCCAGCAGTTTATGGTCGGGGAATGAGCAGTTCTTC. Protein sequence: CASSLWSGNEQFF.